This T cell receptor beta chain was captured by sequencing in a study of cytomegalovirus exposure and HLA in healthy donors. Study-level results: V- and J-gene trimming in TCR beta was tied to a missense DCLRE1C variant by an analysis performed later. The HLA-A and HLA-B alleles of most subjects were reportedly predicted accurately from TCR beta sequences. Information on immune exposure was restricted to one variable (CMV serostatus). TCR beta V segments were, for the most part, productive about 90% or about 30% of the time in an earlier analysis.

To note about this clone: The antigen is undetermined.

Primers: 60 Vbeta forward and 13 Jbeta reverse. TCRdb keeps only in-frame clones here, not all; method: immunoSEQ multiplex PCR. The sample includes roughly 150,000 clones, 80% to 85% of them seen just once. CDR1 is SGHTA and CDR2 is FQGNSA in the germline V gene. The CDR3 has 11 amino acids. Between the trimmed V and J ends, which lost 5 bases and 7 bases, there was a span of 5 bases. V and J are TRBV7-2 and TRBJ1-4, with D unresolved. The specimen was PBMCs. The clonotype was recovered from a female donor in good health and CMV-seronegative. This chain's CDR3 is CASSVSEKLFF. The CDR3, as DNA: TGTGCCAGCAGCGTCAGTGAAAAACTGTTTTTT.